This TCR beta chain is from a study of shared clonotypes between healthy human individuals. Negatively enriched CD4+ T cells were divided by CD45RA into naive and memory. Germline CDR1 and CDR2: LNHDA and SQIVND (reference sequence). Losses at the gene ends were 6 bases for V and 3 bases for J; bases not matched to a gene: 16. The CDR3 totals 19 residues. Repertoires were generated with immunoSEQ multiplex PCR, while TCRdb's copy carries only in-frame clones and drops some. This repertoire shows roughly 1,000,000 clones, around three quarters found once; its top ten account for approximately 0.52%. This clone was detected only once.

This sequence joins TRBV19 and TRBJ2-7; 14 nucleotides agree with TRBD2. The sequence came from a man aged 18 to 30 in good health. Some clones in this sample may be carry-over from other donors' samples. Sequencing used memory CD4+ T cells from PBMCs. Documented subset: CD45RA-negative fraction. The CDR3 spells CASRTSGTSGSPTDYEQYF. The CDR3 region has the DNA TGTGCCAGTAGAACCTCCGGGACTAGCGGGAGCCCAACGGACTACGAGCAGTACTTC.